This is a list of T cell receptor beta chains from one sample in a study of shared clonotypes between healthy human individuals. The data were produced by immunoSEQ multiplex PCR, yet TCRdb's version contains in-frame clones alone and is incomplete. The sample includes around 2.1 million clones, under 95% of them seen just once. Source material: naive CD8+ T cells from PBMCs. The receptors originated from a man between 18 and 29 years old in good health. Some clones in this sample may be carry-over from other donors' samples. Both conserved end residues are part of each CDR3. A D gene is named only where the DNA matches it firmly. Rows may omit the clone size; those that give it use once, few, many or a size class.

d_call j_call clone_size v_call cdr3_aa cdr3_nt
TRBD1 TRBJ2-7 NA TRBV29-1 CSVQAGTGGIVHEQYF TGCAGCGTCCAGGCCGGGACAGGGGGCATCGTCCACGAGCAGTACTTC
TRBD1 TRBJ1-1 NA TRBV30 CAWLWTGGTEAFF TGTGCCTGGCTATGGACAGGGGGCACTGAAGCTTTCTTT
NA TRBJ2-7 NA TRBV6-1 CASSEDYRYEQYF TGTGCCAGCAGTGAAGACTACCGCTACGAGCAGTACTTC
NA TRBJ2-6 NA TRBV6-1 CAIRVGANVLTF TGTGCCATCAGGGTTGGGGCCAACGTCCTGACTTTC
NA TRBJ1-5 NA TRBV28 CASSPRPTYMGEPQHF TGTGCCAGCAGTCCCCGTCCTACTTATATGGGGGAGCCCCAGCATTTT
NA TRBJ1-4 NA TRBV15 CATSEWGADNEKLFF TGTGCCACCAGCGAGTGGGGGGCAGATAATGAAAAACTGTTTTTT
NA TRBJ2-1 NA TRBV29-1 CSVERTGEQFF TGCAGCGTTGAACGGACGGGTGAGCAGTTCTTC
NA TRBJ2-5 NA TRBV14 CASSQDEGWETLYF TGTGCCAGCAGCCAAGATGAAGGTTGGGAGACCCTGTACTTC
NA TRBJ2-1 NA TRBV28 CASSHLGTEFF TGTGCCAGCAGTCACCTCGGGACTGAGTTCTTC
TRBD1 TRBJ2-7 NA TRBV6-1 CASRDRGFYEQYF TGTGCCAGTCGGGACAGGGGCTTCTACGAGCAGTACTTC
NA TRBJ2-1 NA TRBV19 CASSLLETSYNEQFF TGTGCCAGTAGCCTACTAGAAACCTCCTACAATGAGCAGTTCTTC
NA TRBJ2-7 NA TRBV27 CASSGALEASYEQYF TGTGCCAGCAGTGGGGCGTTAGAGGCCTCCTACGAGCAGTACTTC
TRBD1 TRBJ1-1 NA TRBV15 CATSSGGSGGTEAFF TGTGCCACCAGCAGTGGGGGATCAGGGGGGACTGAAGCTTTCTTT
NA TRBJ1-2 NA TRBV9 CASSVGNQGYTF TGTGCCAGCAGCGTAGGCAATCAAGGCTACACCTTC
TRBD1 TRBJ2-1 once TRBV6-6 CAHTRDRGLDNEQFF TGTGCCCACACCCGAGACAGGGGGCTCGACAATGAGCAGTTCTTC
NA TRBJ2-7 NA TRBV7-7 CASSLNEGESYEQYF TGTGCCAGCAGCTTAAACGAGGGGGAAAGCTACGAGCAGTACTTC
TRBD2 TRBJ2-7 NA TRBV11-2 CASSLMVAGGGEQYF TGTGCCAGCAGCTTAATGGTAGCGGGGGGTGGCGAGCAGTACTTC
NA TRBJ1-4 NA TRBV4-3 CASSQDGGGDEKLFF TGCGCCAGCAGCCAAGATGGGGGTGGGGATGAAAAACTGTTTTTT
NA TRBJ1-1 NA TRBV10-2 CASSEFVGENTEAFF TGCGCCAGCAGTGAATTCGTCGGGGAGAACACTGAAGCTTTCTTT
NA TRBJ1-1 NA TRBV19 CASSIDLRGFPNTEAFF TGTGCCAGTAGTATAGATCTGAGGGGGTTCCCGAACACTGAAGCTTTCTTT
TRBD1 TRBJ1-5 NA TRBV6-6 CASSSAPGGNQPQHF TGTGCCAGCAGTTCTGCGCCAGGGGGCAACCAGCCCCAGCATTTT
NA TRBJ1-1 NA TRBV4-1 CASSQENGLTGYAFF TGCGCCAGCAGCCAAGAGAATGGGCTTACAGGGTACGCTTTCTTT
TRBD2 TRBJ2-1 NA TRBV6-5 CATQGLAGANEQFF TGTGCCACCCAAGGACTAGCGGGAGCCAATGAGCAGTTCTTC
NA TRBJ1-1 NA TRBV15 CATRSRGTEAFF TGTGCCACCAGGAGCAGGGGCACTGAAGCTTTCTTT